The 15 T cell receptor beta chains listed next were all sequenced from one sample in a study of control samples from healthy donors and cancer patients. Profiling relied on immunoSEQ multiplex PCR, and the TCRdb table lists in-frame clones only, not all of them. The table shows around 100,000 clones, with about 89% occurring only once. Sequenced sample: blood. Receptors were obtained from a man in his thirties or forties in good health.

The chain recombines TRBV7-9 with TRBJ1-1; D unclear. Germline-derived CDR1 and CDR2 are SEHNR and FQNEAQ (reference sequence). Deletions cut 5 bases from V and 4 bases from J, with 14 bases between. CDR3 size: 14 residues. CDR3 coding DNA: TGTGCCAGCAGCCCCGTCGGCGGGCCCACTGAAGCTTTCTTT. This codes for CASSPVGGPTEAFF.

The rearrangement joins TRBV9 to TRBJ2-3; D is ambiguous. Germline V CDR1 and CDR2: SGDLS, YYNGEE. V lost 0 bases to trimming and J lost 1 base, with 9 bases between them. The CDR3 length is 15 residues. The CDR3 reads CASSVGLWGTDTQYF. CDR3 DNA sequence: TGTGCCAGCAGCGTAGGACTCTGGGGCACAGATACGCAGTATTTT.

This clone was counted between two and nine times. This chain uses TRBV25-1 with TRBJ2-5; D unclear. This CDR3 is 13 amino acids long. V lost 4 bases to trimming and J lost 7 bases, with 13 bases between them. The germline gives CDR1 MGHDK, CDR2 SYGVNS. DNA for the CDR3: TGTGCCAGCAGTGCCACCACTCCCCCGACCCAGTACTTC. Translating gives CASSATTPPTQYF.

The genes are TRBV4-2 and TRBJ1-3; D ambiguous. Deletions cut 4 bases from V and 0 bases from J, with 16 bases between. CDR3 length: 17 residues. Germline values: CDR1 LGHNA, CDR2 YNFKEQ. CDR3 amino acids: CASSPETRMSSGNTIYF. DNA of the CDR3: TGTGCCAGCAGCCCTGAGACACGGATGAGCTCTGGAAACACCATATATTTT.

The rearrangement links TRBV6-1 to TRBJ1-5, with D maybe TRBD1 (5 bases). Per germline, CDR1 MNHNS and CDR2 SASEGT. The CDR3 contains 14 residues. V lost 2 bases to trimming and J lost 5 bases, with 10 bases between them. As DNA, the CDR3 is TGTGCCAGCAGTGAATCTACGGGGGATCAGCCCCAGCATTTT. This sequence encodes CASSESTGDQPQHF.

This rearrangement joins TRBV6-2 or TRBV6-3 to TRBJ2-7; D may match TRBD1 or TRBD2 (5 bases each). Germline values: CDR1 MNHEY, CDR2 SVGEGT. The CDR3 totals 13 residues. V lost 6 bases to trimming and J lost 6 bases, with 15 bases between them. DNA of the CDR3: TGTGCCAGCAGCCACGGGACGCCGGCCGAGCAGTACGTC. Translating gives CASSHGTPAEQYV.

This chain joins TRBV24-1 and TRBJ2-3, with D perhaps TRBD2 (6 bases). The length of the CDR3 is 14 residues. Germline V gives CDR1 KGHDR, CDR2 SFDVKD. V was clipped by 3 bases and J by 3 bases, with 9 bases between them. The DNA of the CDR3 is TGTGCCACCAGTGATCGCGGGATAACAGATACGCAGTATTTT. Its protein is CATSDRGITDTQYF.

This clone was counted a single time. The rearrangement links TRBV27 to TRBJ1-3; D is unclear. Germline CDR1 is MNHEY and CDR2 is SMNVEV (reference sequence). This CDR3 has 14 residues. With 8 bases removed from V and 4 bases from J, the gap between germline ends came to 15 bases. CDR3 nucleotides: TGTGCCAGCGGATACCACTACGGGGGAAACACCATATATTTT. Its translation is CASGYHYGGNTIYF.

V usage is TRBV7-3 and J usage is TRBJ2-2; weak D call: TRBD2 (5 bases). The CDR3 has 13 residues. The germline CDR1 and CDR2 sequences are SGHTA and FQGTGA. V shed 3 bases and J shed 7 bases, with 9 bases lying between them. For the CDR3, the DNA is TGTGCCAGCAGCTTGGACTGGAGCGGGGAGCTGTTTTTT. Its translation: CASSLDWSGELFF.

The rearrangement links TRBV11-3 to TRBJ2-1; D is possibly TRBD1 (5 bases). Germline CDR1 SGHNT, CDR2 YENEEA. Trimming stripped 1 base from V and 10 bases from J, with 14 bases between. This CDR3 is built from 14 residues. The CDR3 region is CASSLAGGSGEQFF. As DNA, the CDR3 is TGTGCCAGCAGCTTAGCGGGCGGATCAGGGGAGCAGTTCTTC.

The chain is built from TRBV28 and TRBJ1-1; D might be TRBD1 (6 bases). The CDR3 loop spans 15 amino acids. The germline V gene has CDR1 MDHEN and CDR2 SYDVKM. Trimming removed 6 bases from V and 5 bases from J, with 19 bases in between. The CDR3 bases are TGTGCCAGCAGCCATCCTCGGGGGCAGGGAACTGAAGCTTTCTTT. This translates into CASSHPRGQGTEAFF.

This chain joins TRBV6-6 and TRBJ1-1; a possible D gene is TRBD1 (6 bases). This CDR3 is built from 12 residues. V lost 4 bases and J lost 8, with 11 bases in between. Germline CDR1 reads MNHNY; CDR2 reads SVGAGI (reference sequence). CDR3 bases: TGTGCCAGCAGTTCTTCAGGGACAGAAGCTTTCTTT. Protein: CASSSSGTEAFF.

The V and J genes are TRBV2 and TRBJ2-3; D might be TRBD1 or TRBD2, each matching 6 bases. Between the trimmed V and J ends, which lost 0 bases and 6 bases, there was a span of 10 bases. The germline V gene has CDR1 SNHLY and CDR2 FYNNEI. The CDR3 consists of 14 residues. The CDR3 DNA follows: TGTGCCAGCAGTGAAGCGTCGGGGGCGGATACGCAGTATTTT. This sequence encodes CASSEASGADTQYF.

The CDR3 sequence is CASRDFRDTEAFF. DNA of the CDR3: TGTGCCAGCAGGGACTTTAGGGACACTGAAGCTTTCTTT. This chain connects TRBV6-5 to TRBJ1-1; D not certain. Trimming stripped 6 bases from V and 3 bases from J, with 11 bases between. CDR1 MNHEY and CDR2 SVGAGI come from the germline V gene. This CDR3 contains 13 residues.

J is TRBJ2-1 and V is TRBV6-6, with 14 bases matching TRBD2. After removal of 6 bases from V and 14 bases from J, the junction contained 12 bases not matched to a gene. This CDR3 is built from 15 residues. Per germline, CDR1 MNHNY and CDR2 SVGAGI (reference sequence). The CDR3 DNA is TGTGCCAGCAGCCCCGGGACTAGCGGGGGCGAGAATGAGTTCTTC. It is translated as CASSPGTSGGENEFF.